The clone carrying this TCR beta chain was seen only once. This sample is part of a study of blood T cell repertoires in COVID-19. Study overall: T cells, B-cell-depleted T cells, or PBMCs provided the cDNA or gDNA that served as material.

The junction had 4 bases not matched to a gene; V was cut back by 5 bases and J by 2 bases. The V gene's germline CDR1 is SGHNT and CDR2 YYREEE (reference sequence). This CDR3 has 15 amino acids. Only in-frame clones appear in the TCRdb table, and some are missing; sequencing was by immunoSEQ multiplex PCR. The profile shows under 55,000 clones, over 75% of them singletons. The receptor's source is a human donor in a cohort sampled during active COVID-19. The J gene is TRBJ2-3, the V gene TRBV5-4, with TRBD1 matching 11 bases. Source material: peripheral blood. The CDR3 sequence is CASRRTGGFTDTQYF. The CDR3, as DNA: TGTGCCAGCAGGAGGACAGGGGGCTTCACAGATACGCAGTATTTT.